Listed here are 15 T cell receptor beta chains from one sample, sequenced in a study of identical twins. TCRdb independently ran MiXCR on the 5' RACE reads; one entry per CDR3 protein. The sample has 1.5 million to 2 million distinct CDR3 sequences, under 35% seen once. Specimen: cord blood. The source of these receptors is a newborn girl in good health.

This chain connects TRBV20-1 to TRBJ2-1; TRBD2 matches at 9 bases. Germline loops: CDR1 DFQATT, CDR2 SNEGSKA (reference sequence). J lost 10 bases, V lost 0 bases, and 10 bases had no gene match. The CDR3 sequence is 15 residues long. CDR3 loop: CSARDRAGGPYEQFF. The CDR3, as DNA: TGCAGTGCTAGAGATCGAGCGGGGGGTCCCTACGAGCAGTTCTTC.

This chain uses TRBV7-9 with TRBJ2-3; 7 bases are a match to TRBD1. This CDR3 has 15 amino acids. Trimming took 5 bases from V and 0 from J; bases not matched to a gene: 5. Per germline, CDR1 SEHNR and CDR2 FQNEAQ (reference sequence). CDR3 in DNA: TGTGCCAGCAGCCCGTACAGGGGAAGCACAGATACGCAGTATTTT. Residues: CASSPYRGSTDTQYF.

This clonotype was detected a few times. The CDR3 here is CATSDPQVRATDTQYF. Here the CDR3 DNA reads TGTGCCACCAGTGATCCCCAAGTCAGGGCCACAGATACGCAGTATTTT. The chain employs TRBV24-1 and TRBJ2-3, with D possibly TRBD1 on 5 matching bases. The CDR3 extends over 16 amino acids. The V gene's germline CDR1 is KGHDR and CDR2 SFDVKD. Trimming removed 3 bases at V and 2 bases at J, with 14 bases between.

The table lists this clonotype with a few counts. V usage is TRBV12-3 or TRBV12-4 and J usage is TRBJ2-1, with D unresolved. This CDR3 has 13 amino acids. V dropped 3 bases and J dropped 9 bases, with 12 bases sitting between them. This CDR3 is CASSLGALGEQFF. The DNA for the CDR3 is TGTGCCAGCAGTTTGGGTGCTCTGGGTGAGCAGTTCTTC.

J is TRBJ2-5 and V is TRBV28; 12 positions agree with TRBD2. Germline CDR1 reads MDHEN; CDR2 reads SYDVKM. The CDR3 length is 15 residues. V dropped 8 bases and J dropped 4; count of bases not matched to a gene: 8. CDR3 residues: CASGLTTSGRETQYF. CDR3 in DNA: TGTGCCAGCGGACTCACGACTAGCGGGAGAGAGACCCAGTACTTC.

This clonotype came up a few times. The CDR3 region is CASSQVRGEGEKLFF. In nucleotides, the CDR3 is TGTGCCAGCAGCCAGGTCCGGGGCGAGGGTGAAAAACTGTTTTTT. The V gene is TRBV4-2, the J gene TRBJ1-4; D may be TRBD1 (5 bases). The CDR3 covers 15 residues. In germline, CDR1 is LGHNA, CDR2 YNFKEQ. The V end was cut by 3 bases, the J end by 7 bases, with 15 bases between.

The sample holds a few counts of this clonotype. The chain couples TRBV5-4 to TRBJ1-2; D is ambiguous. Germline V lookup: CDR1 SGHNT, CDR2 YYREEE (reference sequence). V was trimmed by 0 bases and J by 5 bases, leaving 11 bases between them. CDR3 length: 14 residues. The CDR3 DNA follows: TGTGCCAGCAGCTTGGACAGCGGCCCTTATGGCTACACCTTC. Translating gives CASSLDSGPYGYTF.

This clonotype was recorded a few times. The chain combines TRBV24-1 with TRBJ1-5, with a possible D match to TRBD1 (5 bases). Germline values: CDR1 KGHDR, CDR2 SFDVKD. The germline V and J ends were trimmed by 3 bases and 1 base, with 12 bases remaining between them. There are 16 residues in the CDR3. The CDR3 DNA sequence: TGTGCCACCAGTGATCCTCCAGGGCAGAGCAATCAGCCCCAGCATTTT. Its protein product is CATSDPPGQSNQPQHF.

The rearrangement uses TRBV10-3 and TRBJ2-7; TRBD2 aligns across 9 bases. Losses at the gene ends were 3 bases for V and 2 bases for J; bases not matched to a gene: 2. The CDR3 is 14 residues long. In germline, CDR1 is ENHRY, CDR2 SYGVKD. The CDR3 reads CAISDPSGTYEQYF. DNA of the CDR3: TGTGCCATCAGTGACCCTAGCGGGACCTACGAGCAGTACTTC.

The V call is TRBV15, the J call TRBJ2-5; D may be TRBD1 (6 bases). The CDR3 spans 15 residues. V was cut by 5 bases and J by 2 bases, with 15 bases left in between. The V gene's germline CDR1 is LNHNV and CDR2 YYDKDF (reference sequence). This chain's CDR3 is CATSRRTARQETQYF. The DNA for the CDR3 is TGTGCCACCAGCCGCCGGACAGCCCGACAAGAGACCCAGTACTTC.

This clonotype has just a few counts. The chain recombines TRBV6-1 with TRBJ2-1, with TRBD1 matching 9 bases. The CDR3 is 15 amino acids. Germline values: CDR1 MNHNS, CDR2 SASEGT. V was pared by 5 bases and J by 4 bases, with 6 bases of the junction left unmatched. CDR3 sequence (DNA): TGTGCCAGCAGTTCACAGGGGGCGGTATACAATGAGCAGTTCTTC. This codes for CASSSQGAVYNEQFF.

CDR3 sequence: CSARGIAGLSTDTQYF. CDR3 nucleotides: TGCAGTGCTAGAGGGATAGCGGGCTTAAGCACAGATACGCAGTATTTT. V usage is TRBV20-1 and J usage is TRBJ2-3; the match to TRBD2 covers 7 bases. This CDR3 is built from 16 residues. Unmatched junction bases numbered 7, after V lost 1 base and J lost 0 bases. The germline CDR1 and CDR2 sequences are DFQATT and SNEGSKA (reference sequence).

The chain carries TRBV20-1 and TRBJ1-1; D is perhaps TRBD1 (5 bases). V gave up 0 bases and J gave up 7 bases, with 12 bases separating them. This CDR3 region has 13 residues. Germline CDR1 and CDR2: DFQATT and SNEGSKA (reference sequence). This CDR3 is CSARDRGEVEAFF. DNA of the CDR3: TGCAGTGCTAGAGATCGGGGCGAGGTTGAAGCTTTCTTT.

The J gene is TRBJ1-2, the V gene TRBV7-8, with D perhaps TRBD1 (6 bases). The CDR3 consists of 14 residues. V gave up 2 bases and J gave up 4 bases, with 11 bases separating them. Germline V CDR1 and CDR2: SGHVS, FQNEAQ. The CDR3 coding sequence is TGTGCCAGCAGCTTAAAGGACAGAGCCTATGGCTACACCTTC. It encodes CASSLKDRAYGYTF. The full variable domain, its missing parts supplied by reference TRBV7-8 and TRBJ1-2, is GAGVSQSPRYKVAKRGQDVALRCDPISGHVSLFWYQQALGQGPEFLTYFQNEAQLDKSGLPSDRFFAERPEGSVSTLKIQRTQQEDSAVYLCASSLKDRAYGYTFGSGTRLTVV.

V is TRBV24-1 and J is TRBJ2-5; 10 nucleotides match TRBD2. Germline assignment: CDR1 KGHDR and CDR2 SFDVKD. The CDR3 covers 16 residues. V gave up 3 bases and J gave up 7 bases; unmatched junction bases: 10. The CDR3, as DNA: TGTGCCACCAGTGATCCAAAGCGGGGGGGCCGGGGGACCCAGTACTTC. Translation: CATSDPKRGGRGTQYF.